This passage covers 15 T cell receptor beta chains from one sample sequenced in a study of blood T cell repertoires in COVID-19. Data came from immunoSEQ multiplex PCR; TCRdb stores just in-frame clones and leaves some out. The sample includes about 150,000 clones, more than 80% of them seen just once. Sequencing used peripheral blood. The receptors stem from a man aged 55-75 years with acute or convalescent COVID-19.

This clone was seen a handful of times. The rearrangement uses TRBV5-1 and TRBJ2-5, with D perhaps TRBD2 (7 bases). CDR1 is SGHRS, CDR2 YFSETQ, per germline. The CDR3 extends over 15 amino acids. Trimming stripped 5 bases from V and 2 bases from J, with 16 bases between. CDR3 residues: CASRGRGGYQETQYF. The CDR3 bases are TGCGCCAGCAGGGGACGCGGGGGCTATCAAGAGACCCAGTACTTC.

The chain is built from TRBV9 and TRBJ1-1; D is undetermined. Germline-derived CDR1 and CDR2 are SGDLS and YYNGEE. The CDR3 is made up of 14 amino acids. V was trimmed by 0 bases and J by 5 bases, leaving 11 bases between them. CDR3: CASSVERGGTEAFF. The CDR3 DNA is TGTGCCAGCAGCGTAGAGCGGGGTGGGACTGAAGCTTTCTTT.

The chain uses TRBV3-1 (or the pseudogene TRBV3-2) and TRBJ1-4, with D possibly matching TRBD1 (5 bases). The CDR3 has 14 residues. Per the germline V gene, CDR1 is LGHDT and CDR2 is YNNKEL (reference sequence). V was pared by 3 bases and J by 10 bases, with 15 bases between. The CDR3 reads CASSQPGGGGKLFF. For the CDR3, the DNA is TGTGCCAGCAGCCAGCCCGGGGGTGGAGGAAAACTGTTTTTT.

This chain uses TRBV9 with TRBJ1-1; possible D gene TRBD1, 5 bases. CDR1 SGDLS and CDR2 YYNGEE come from the germline V gene. The V gene lost 0 bases and the J gene lost 2 bases, with 11 bases spanning the gap. This CDR3 region has 15 residues. The CDR3 nucleotides are TGTGCCAGCAGCGTAGCTGGGCAGGGCAACACTGAAGCTTTCTTT. Protein product: CASSVAGQGNTEAFF.

The chain carries TRBV2 and TRBJ1-1, with TRBD1 as a possible D gene (5 bases). V lost 6 bases to trimming and J lost 4 bases, with 12 bases between them. The CDR3 extends over 13 amino acids. Germline V CDR1 and CDR2: SNHLY, FYNNEI. The CDR3 nucleotides are TGTGCCAGCAGCACCGACAGTCGCACTGAAGCTTTCTTT. Translated, it gives CASSTDSRTEAFF.

The chain carries TRBV24-1 and TRBJ1-3; possible D gene TRBD1, 5 bases. Per germline, CDR1 KGHDR and CDR2 SFDVKD. Trimming took off 9 bases at V and 0 bases at J, with 14 bases between the two ends. The CDR3 totals 15 residues. The CDR3 loop reads CATPRDQASGNTIYF. In nucleotides, the CDR3 is TGTGCCACCCCCAGGGATCAGGCCTCTGGAAACACCATATATTTT.

The chain uses TRBV6-5 and TRBJ1-5; 7 bases fit TRBD1. Germline V gene sequence: CDR1 MNHEY, CDR2 SVGAGI. The V gene end was trimmed by 6 bases and the J gene end by 7 bases; junction bases not matched to a gene: 9. The CDR3 spans 14 residues. CDR3 DNA: TGTGCCAGCAGAGACAACAGGGGACGACAGCCCCAGCATTTT. Translated, it gives CASRDNRGRQPQHF.

The chain links TRBV5-4 to TRBJ2-7, with 8 positions matching TRBD2. The CDR3 is 15 amino acids. The ends lost 2 bases at V and 1 base at J; junction bases unmatched: 5. Germline V gives CDR1 SGHNT, CDR2 YYREEE (reference sequence). Here the CDR3 reads CASSFGAGASYEQYF. The CDR3 nucleotides are TGTGCCAGCAGCTTCGGAGCGGGGGCTTCCTACGAGCAGTACTTC.

A single count supports this clone. The chain has TRBV5-6 and TRBJ2-1; 9 bases are shared with TRBD2. The CDR3 consists of 15 residues. V shed 10 bases and J 2 bases; nucleotides not matched to a gene: 10. Per germline, CDR1 SGHDT and CDR2 YYEEEE. CDR3 amino acids: CAERGQRGAYNEQFF. The CDR3 coding sequence is TGTGCCGAAAGGGGCCAGCGGGGGGCCTACAATGAGCAGTTCTTC.

The chain couples TRBV15 to TRBJ1-6; 8 nucleotides agree with TRBD1. The V segment lost 1 base and the J segment 3 bases; nucleotides outside the gene matches: 2. The germline gives CDR1 LNHNV, CDR2 YYDKDF (reference sequence). The CDR3 extends over 16 amino acids. For the CDR3, the DNA is TGTGCCACCAGCAGAGGACAGGGGTTCTATAATTCACCCCTCCACTTT. This translates into CATSRGQGFYNSPLHF.

The chain is built from TRBV5-1 and TRBJ1-4; a weak D match, TRBD1 (5 bases). The CDR3 totals 14 residues. V lost 4 bases and J 10 bases, leaving 17 bases between the germline ends. The germline CDR1 and CDR2 sequences are SGHRS and YFSETQ. In DNA form, the CDR3 reads TGCGCCAGCAGCCCTTTGCGGGACGGCTCAAAACTGTTTTTT. Its protein product is CASSPLRDGSKLFF.

The rearrangement joins TRBV7-6 to TRBJ1-1, with D unclear. The CDR3 totals 16 residues. The germline V and J ends were trimmed by 1 base and 4 bases, with 16 bases remaining between them. From germline, CDR1 is SGHVS and CDR2 FNYEAQ. CDR3 coding DNA: TGTGCCAGCAGCTTAGGGCTTAGCGGTGGCGGCACTGAAGCTTTCTTT. Its translation: CASSLGLSGGGTEAFF. Variable domain in full (rest from reference TRBV7-6 and TRBJ1-1): GAGVSQSPRYKVTKRGQDVALRCDPISGHVSLYWYRQALGQGPEFLTYFNYEAQQDKSGLPNDRFSAERPEGSISTLTIQRTEQRDSAMYRCASSLGLSGGGTEAFFGQGTRLTVV.

The chain links TRBV25-1 to TRBJ1-2, with D possibly being TRBD1 (5 bases). The CDR3 sequence is 13 residues long. V gave up 1 base and J gave up 8 bases, with 11 bases separating them. The germline gives CDR1 MGHDK, CDR2 SYGVNS. CDR3 amino acids: CASSESGTSGYTF. The DNA of the CDR3 is TGTGCCAGCAGTGAATCGGGGACTAGCGGCTACACCTTC.

The V and J genes are TRBV27 and TRBJ2-7; the match to TRBD1 covers 10 bases. Unmatched junction bases numbered 3, after V lost 6 bases and J lost 4 bases. Looked up from germline, CDR1 is MNHEY and CDR2 is SMNVEV (reference sequence). The CDR3 extends over 13 amino acids. CDR3 in DNA: TGTGCCAGCAGCATGGGACAGGGGTACGAGCAGTACTTC. It codes for CASSMGQGYEQYF.

This clone showed up just a few times. The chain couples TRBV6-5 to TRBJ1-6; 7 nucleotides line up with TRBD1. Germline trimming cut 6 bases from V and 7 bases from J; bases unmatched to any gene: 3. There are 13 residues in the CDR3. Germline lookup yields CDR1 MNHEY and CDR2 SVGAGI. Here the CDR3 reads CASSPQGNSPLHF. The CDR3 nucleotides read TGTGCCAGCAGCCCACAGGGGAATTCACCCCTCCACTTT.